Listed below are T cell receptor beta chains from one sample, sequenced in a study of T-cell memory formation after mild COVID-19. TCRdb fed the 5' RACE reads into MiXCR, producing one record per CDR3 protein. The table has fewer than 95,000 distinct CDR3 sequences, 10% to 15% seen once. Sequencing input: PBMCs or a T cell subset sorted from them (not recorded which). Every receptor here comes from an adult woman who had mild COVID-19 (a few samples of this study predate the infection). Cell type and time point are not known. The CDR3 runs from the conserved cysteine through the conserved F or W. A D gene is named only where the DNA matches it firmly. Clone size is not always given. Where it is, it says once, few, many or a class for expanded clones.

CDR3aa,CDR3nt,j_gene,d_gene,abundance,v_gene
CASSRSSGGASGSMADTQYF,TGTGCCAGCAGCCGTTCTAGCGGGGGGGCCTCGGGCTCCATGGCAGATACGCAGTATTTT,TRBJ2-3,TRBD2,few,TRBV7-6
CASSSTPGHRTDTQYF,TGCGCCAGCAGCTCTACCCCGGGACACCGCACAGATACGCAGTATTTT,TRBJ2-3,.,.,TRBV5-1
CASSQDGREQFF,TGCGCCAGCAGCCAAGACGGTCGGGAGCAGTTCTTC,TRBJ2-1,.,few,TRBV4-3
CASSSMGSNQPQHF,TGTGCCAGCAGCTCAATGGGGAGCAATCAGCCCCAGCATTTT,TRBJ1-5,.,.,TRBV7-9
CASSVGQPYEQYF,TGTGCCAGCAGCGTGGGACAGCCCTACGAGCAGTACTTC,TRBJ2-7,TRBD1,many,TRBV5-6
CASSLPQVAGETQYF,TGTGCCAGCAGCTTACCCCAGGTGGCGGGAGAGACCCAGTACTTC,TRBJ2-5,.,many,TRBV7-8
CSASPNRLGDYEQYF,TGCAGTGCTTCACCAAACCGGCTAGGGGACTACGAGCAGTACTTC,TRBJ2-7,.,.,TRBV20-1
CASSSYQTGMNEQYF,TGTGCCAGCAGCTCTTATCAGACAGGGATGAACGAGCAGTACTTC,TRBJ2-7,TRBD1,few,TRBV11-2
CASSPDYFSYNSPLHF,TGTGCCAGCAGCCCGGACTATTTCTCCTATAATTCACCCCTCCACTTT,TRBJ1-6,.,.,TRBV7-9
CASSHDRDTQYF,TGTGCCAGCAGCCATGACCGAGATACGCAGTATTTT,TRBJ2-3,.,.,TRBV7-6
CSTAGGARTEAFF,TGCAGCACAGCAGGGGGGGCGAGGACTGAAGCTTTCTTT,TRBJ1-1,TRBD1,.,TRBV29-1
CSARMRHREETQYF,TGCAGTGCTAGAATGCGCCACCGGGAAGAGACCCAGTACTTC,TRBJ2-5,.,few,TRBV20-1
CASSISRSEQYF,TGTGCCAGCAGTATTAGCAGGAGCGAGCAGTACTTC,TRBJ2-7,.,.,TRBV25-1
CASSLGPDTGELFF,TGTGCCAGCAGCCTGGGCCCCGACACCGGGGAGCTGTTTTTT,TRBJ2-2,.,many,TRBV7-6
CASSPPDLPEQYF,TGTGCCAGCAGTCCCCCAGACCTCCCCGAGCAGTACTTC,TRBJ2-7,.,few,TRBV2
CSVEPGTGEETQYF,TGCAGCGTTGAGCCCGGGACAGGGGAAGAGACCCAGTACTTC,TRBJ2-5,TRBD1,few,TRBV29-1
CASSFTSGNGEQYF,TGCGCCAGCAGCTTCACTAGCGGGAATGGAGAGCAGTACTTC,TRBJ2-7,TRBD2,.,TRBV5-1
CASSPTAILAGPSTPNTQYF,TGTGCCAGCAGCCCAACTGCGATTCTAGCGGGACCGTCAACGCCGAATACGCAGTATTTT,TRBJ2-3,TRBD2,.,TRBV11-3
CATSRRLAGGSWNTDTQYF,TGTGCCACCAGCAGACGCCTAGCGGGAGGAAGTTGGAACACAGATACGCAGTATTTT,TRBJ2-3,TRBD2,.,TRBV15
CATSTNRVDEQYF,TGTGCCACCAGCACCAACAGGGTCGACGAGCAGTACTTC,TRBJ2-7,.,few,TRBV15